A selection of T cell receptor beta chains follows, all from one sample in a study of cytomegalovirus exposure and HLA in healthy donors. Libraries were prepared by immunoSEQ multiplex PCR; TCRdb keeps only in-frame clonotypes and omits some of them. The sample holds some 110,000 clones, approximately 75% seen once. The sample comprised PBMCs. The receptors were gathered from a man aged 50 to 59 in good health and CMV-seropositive. Each CDR3 is given without its conserved first and last residue. Fields, in order: V gene, CDR3 length, J gene, CDR3 protein.

TRBV19,15,TRBJ2-1,ASTDPQTGHNYNEQF
TRBV6-1,14,TRBJ1-1,ASSGGTGRSNTEAF
TRBV5-1,15,TRBJ2-7,ASSPNPRLAEKLGWY
TRBV5-4,13,TRBJ2-1,ASSATSGGGHEQF
TRBV14,15,TRBJ2-3,ASSQAPGSGRTDTQY
TRBV25-1,11,TRBJ1-1,ASSVGQNTEAF
TRBV12-5,11,TRBJ1-1,ASGLGQGAEAF
TRBV5-1,12,TRBJ2-5,ASSLRPGRGTQY
TRBV7-9,13,TRBJ2-1,ASSRETGGIGEQF
TRBV19,14,TRBJ1-2,ASSTGTGGFADGYT
TRBV5-1,11,TRBJ2-5,ASSLIGTGTQY
TRBV14,11,TRBJ2-3,ASSPYSSRTQY
TRBV7-2,11,TRBJ2-7,ASSLTAGYEQY
TRBV6-6,14,TRBJ1-5,ASSYPRTEPRQPQH
TRBV6-6,12,TRBJ2-4,ASSSGSSQNIQY
TRBV4-3,15,TRBJ2-3,ASSQDLGDTGTDTQY
TRBV6-5,13,TRBJ2-7,ASSSQGLSSYEQY
TRBV2,14,TRBJ2-5,ASILGGGSVIRTQY
TRBV5-1,14,TRBJ1-6,ASSPTGDVRNSPLH
TRBV30,12,TRBJ1-5,AWSEDSFNQPQH
TRBV6-5,13,TRBJ1-5,ASSYSMDGGQPQH
TRBV7-2,11,TRBJ1-1,ASSTRENTEAF
TRBV30,14,TRBJ1-2,ASAGAAGGANYGYT
TRBV7-9,11,TRBJ2-5,ASSEQGGETQY
TRBV7-2,15,TRBJ2-7,ASSSGLAGVRSNEQY
TRBV19,13,TRBJ2-1,ASSVPGQGRNEQF
TRBV19,10,TRBJ1-2,ASSIPPGGYT
TRBV9,13,TRBJ2-1,ASSLRTSGGNEQF
TRBV6-5,12,TRBJ1-4,ASSYSRGNEKLF
TRBV30,12,TRBJ1-5,AWSVSQGAQPQH
TRBV5-8,10,TRBJ2-7,ASSHTGNEQY
TRBV5-1,12,TRBJ1-4,ASSRDRETEKLF
TRBV5-1,10,TRBJ1-1,ASSLFGTEAF
TRBV5-4,13,TRBJ1-1,ASSLPGQANTEAF
TRBV7-8,11,TRBJ1-2,ASGDRLIYGYT
TRBV30,12,TRBJ2-7,AWSLGTGKYEQY
TRBV4-1,15,TRBJ2-1,ASSPRLAGTRFLEQF
TRBV5-6,12,TRBJ2-2,ASSFLGSTGELF
TRBV5-6,17,TRBJ2-1,ASSQPQQTGLAGGGEQF
TRBV5-1,14,TRBJ2-3,ASSLESGGATDTQY
TRBV6-5,12,TRBJ1-2,ASSPIGTPYGYT
TRBV5-1,14,TRBJ2-3,ASSTKGQGVTDTQY
TRBV5-8,14,TRBJ1-5,ASSLRQGKGNQPQH
TRBV5-1,14,TRBJ2-3,ASSSGLAGGGDTQY
TRBV5-1,12,TRBJ2-3,ASQRARLGDTQY
TRBV4-2,9,TRBJ1-1,ASSGNREAF
TRBV5-4,13,TRBJ2-7,ASSLRLAGVYEQY
TRBV7-3,11,TRBJ1-1,ASSLRGNTEAF
TRBV5-4,12,TRBJ2-4,ASSSQGVNNIQY
TRBV6-1,13,TRBJ2-1,ASSGSSGGYSEQF